These 26 T cell receptor beta chains share one sample of origin, sequenced in a study of blood T cell repertoires in COVID-19. Clones were read by immunoSEQ multiplex PCR, and TCRdb kept only the in-frame ones, dropping some. This table holds 250,000 or so clones, roughly 89% found once. The sample comprised peripheral blood. These receptor sequences come from a woman in her thirties or forties who had recovered from COVID-19.

For the CDR3, the DNA is TGTGCCTGGGGGGAACAGGGACAGCCCCAGCATTTT. As protein: CAWGEQGQPQHF. The chain has TRBV30 and TRBJ1-5; a weak D match, TRBD1 (6 bases). The CDR3 consists of 12 residues. Germline V gene sequence: CDR1 GTSNPN, CDR2 SVGIG (reference sequence). With 5 bases removed from V and 7 bases from J, the gap between germline ends came to 12 bases. Together with reference TRBV30 and TRBJ1-5, the CDR3 gives the full variable domain: SQTIHQWPATLVQPVGSPLSLECTVEGTSNPNLYWYRQAAGRGLQLLFYSVGIGQISSEVPQNLSASRPQDRQFILSSKKLLLSDSGFYLCAWGEQGQPQHFGDGTRLSIL.

CDR3 bases: TGTGCCAGCAGCTCTACTAGCGGGAGTCATGAGCAGTTCTTC. Translating gives CASSSTSGSHEQFF. V and J are TRBV21-1 and TRBJ2-1; the listed D gene, TRBD2, was not tested against the DNA. TRBV21-1 corresponds to a pseudogene. The CDR3 is 14 residues long.

V gene TRBV2 combines with J gene TRBJ1-4; tentative D call: TRBD1 (6 bases). Germline V gives CDR1 SNHLY, CDR2 FYNNEI. The V and J ends lost 4 bases and 6 bases respectively, with 12 bases between them. The CDR3 runs 14 residues. The CDR3 sequence is CASSVRAGDEKLFF. CDR3 nucleotide sequence: TGTGCCAGCAGTGTTAGGGCAGGGGATGAAAAACTGTTTTTT.

The gene calls are TRBV9 and TRBJ1-1; D gene unclear. There are 14 residues in the CDR3. Germline V gives CDR1 SGDLS, CDR2 YYNGEE. V lost 0 bases and J lost 0, with 6 bases in between. CDR3: CASSVGTVNTEAFF. In DNA, the CDR3 is TGTGCCAGCAGCGTAGGTACGGTGAACACTGAAGCTTTCTTT.

This sequence joins TRBV19 and TRBJ1-2; a weak D match, TRBD1 (6 bases). The V gene lost 5 bases and the J gene lost 2 bases, with 9 bases spanning the gap. From germline, CDR1 is LNHDA and CDR2 SQIVND (reference sequence). The CDR3 sequence is 13 residues long. The CDR3 region is CASSEQGNYGYTF. CDR3 sequence (DNA): TGTGCCAGTAGTGAACAGGGAAACTATGGCTACACCTTC.

Notes on this clone: Lacking the conserved final phenylalanine or tryptophan, this CDR3 likely reflects a read error. The limits of the CDR3 on the DNA are not certain, so only TCRdb's listed CDR3 is given. The chain is built from TRBV5-5 and TRBJ2-2; TRBD2 reflects the table's D call only, with no check against the DNA. Termini included, the CDR3 measures 15 amino acids. Germline lookup yields CDR1 SGHKS and CDR2 YYEKEE (reference sequence). CDR3: CASSRSGTTHSIEGL.

This chain connects TRBV27 to TRBJ2-2, with TRBD1 identical over 9 bases. This CDR3 comprises 15 residues. Germline V gene sequence: CDR1 MNHEY, CDR2 SMNVEV (reference sequence). The CDR3 DNA sequence: TGTCCCCGTAGAAACAGGGGGCTAAGGGCCGGGGAGCTGTTTTTT. This translates into CPRRNRGLRAGELFF.

The chain carries TRBV30 and TRBJ2-7; 12 nucleotides line up with TRBD1. This CDR3 contains 15 residues. CDR1 and CDR2 (germline): GTSNPN, SVGIG (reference sequence). With 2 bases clipped from V and 12 bases from J, the junction kept 14 bases outside the gene matches. The CDR3 is CAWSFSPGTGGSPYF. CDR3 bases: TGTGCCTGGAGTTTTTCACCGGGGACAGGGGGCTCCCCGTACTTC.

The chain couples TRBV3-1 (or the pseudogene TRBV3-2) to TRBJ2-3; 13 bases align to TRBD2. The CDR3 runs 15 residues. V trimming: 0 bases; J trimming: 6 bases; junction bases outside the gene matches: 0. Germline V gene lookup returns CDR1 LGHDT and CDR2 YNNKEL (reference sequence). The CDR3 bases are TGTGCCAGCAGCCAAGAACTAGCGGGAGGGGATACGCAGTATTTT. It encodes CASSQELAGGDTQYF.

The rearrangement links TRBV11-3 to TRBJ2-7, with a weak D call TRBD2 (6 bases). CDR1 is SGHNT and CDR2 is YENEEA in the germline V gene. This CDR3 is built from 15 residues. V dropped 1 base and J dropped 0 bases, with 10 bases sitting between them. The CDR3 loop reads CASSLVGGNSYEQYF. CDR3 sequence (DNA): TGTGCCAGCAGCTTAGTAGGCGGGAACTCCTACGAGCAGTACTTC.

The J gene is TRBJ2-7, the V gene TRBV7-6, with 8 bases aligning to TRBD2. The length of the CDR3 is 17 residues. With 4 bases clipped from V and 2 bases from J, the junction kept 13 bases outside the gene matches. CDR1 is SGHVS and CDR2 is FNYEAQ in the germline V gene. CDR3 sequence (DNA): TGTGCCAGCAGCTCATCCCCGACTAGCGCCCCAACCTACGAGCAGTACTTC. As protein: CASSSSPTSAPTYEQYF.

The chain combines TRBV19 with TRBJ2-3; D is uncertain. Per germline, CDR1 LNHDA and CDR2 SQIVND (reference sequence). V lost 5 bases to trimming and J lost 6 bases, with 9 bases between them. The CDR3 spans 12 residues. In DNA, the CDR3 is TGTGCCAGTAGTCCGGGTTGGGATACGCAGTATTTT. Its protein product is CASSPGWDTQYF.

J is TRBJ2-6 and V is TRBV4-1; D is ambiguous. This CDR3 is 17 amino acids long. Trimming stripped 0 bases from V and 2 bases from J, with 11 bases between. The germline gives CDR1 MGHRA, CDR2 YSYEKL. CDR3 region: CASSQEWALAGANVLTF. The CDR3 bases are TGCGCCAGCAGCCAAGAGTGGGCTTTGGCTGGGGCCAACGTCCTGACTTTC.

The genes are TRBV27 and TRBJ2-3; possibly TRBD2 for D (7 bases). Looked up from germline, CDR1 is MNHEY and CDR2 is SMNVEV (reference sequence). The V end was cut by 2 bases, the J end by 1 base, with 13 bases between. There are 16 residues in the CDR3. The CDR3 DNA follows: TGTGCCAGCAGTTTAGGGGGGGCTCGGGGCACAGATACGCAGTATTTT. As protein: CASSLGGARGTDTQYF.

CDR3 coding DNA: TGTGCCAGCAGTCCCCGAGCGACCGGGGAGCTGTTTTTT. This codes for CASSPRATGELFF. The genes are TRBV6-5 and TRBJ2-2, with D hard to call. The CDR3 spans 13 residues. Germline CDR1 MNHEY, CDR2 SVGAGI. The V end lost 5 bases, the J end lost 5 bases, and 9 bases lay between the germline ends.

This chain connects TRBV6-5 to TRBJ2-5, with TRBD2 matching over 10 bases. V was clipped by 6 bases and J by 5 bases; unmatched bases: 0. Germline CDR1 is MNHEY and CDR2 is SVGAGI. The CDR3 contains 12 residues. Here the CDR3 reads CASRTSGETQYF. CDR3 nucleotide sequence: TGTGCCAGCAGGACTAGCGGGGAGACCCAGTACTTC.

This chain uses TRBV19 with TRBJ2-1; maybe TRBD1 (5 bases). The CDR3 runs to 15 residues. CDR1 is LNHDA and CDR2 is SQIVND in the germline V gene (reference sequence). Deletions cut 7 bases from V and 6 bases from J, with 19 bases between. Written as DNA, the CDR3 is TGTGCCAGTATGGGGCCGCAGCGATACCCCAATGAGCAGTTCTTC. The encoded protein is CASMGPQRYPNEQFF.

The V call is TRBV27, the J call TRBJ1-1; D is undetermined. The germline CDR1 and CDR2 sequences are MNHEY and SMNVEV (reference sequence). This CDR3 spans 13 amino acids. The V and J ends lost 5 bases and 5 bases respectively, with 12 bases between them. DNA for the CDR3: TGTGCCAGCAGTAACGTCGGCGGTACTGAAGCTTTCTTT. Its protein is CASSNVGGTEAFF.

The chain is built from TRBV24-1 and TRBJ1-4; D is possibly TRBD1 (5 bases). Germline lookup yields CDR1 KGHDR and CDR2 SFDVKD. CDR3 length: 13 residues. Trimming took 7 bases from V and 3 from J, leaving 8 bases between them. For the CDR3, the DNA is TGTGCCACCAGCCAGGGATCTAATGAAAAACTGTTTTTT. Protein product: CATSQGSNEKLFF.

This chain connects TRBV27 to TRBJ1-1; D is ambiguous. The germline gives CDR1 MNHEY, CDR2 SMNVEV (reference sequence). The CDR3 runs to 13 residues. Trimming removed 6 bases at V and 1 base at J, with 9 bases between. CDR3: CASRLSGNTEAFF. The CDR3 nucleotides are TGTGCCAGCAGGCTCTCCGGGAACACTGAAGCTTTCTTT.

This chain uses TRBV28 with TRBJ2-7; TRBD1 aligns across 9 bases. From germline, CDR1 is MDHEN and CDR2 SYDVKM. This CDR3 has 14 amino acids. The J segment lost 7 bases and the V segment lost 7 bases, leaving 11 bases of the junction unmatched. The CDR3 spells CASTKQQGAKEQYF. CDR3 in DNA: TGTGCCAGCACTAAACAACAGGGGGCTAAAGAGCAGTACTTC.

This clone was observed a single time. The V call is TRBV28, the J call TRBJ2-1, with TRBD2 matching over 8 bases. V shed 1 base and J 5 bases; nucleotides not matched to a gene: 7. CDR1 MDHEN and CDR2 SYDVKM come from the germline V gene. The CDR3 is 16 residues long. The CDR3 region has the DNA TGTGCCAGCAGTTTATTACTAGCGGCGACGAACAATGAGCAGTTCTTC. Amino acid sequence: CASSLLLAATNNEQFF.

J is TRBJ2-7 and V is TRBV2, with D possibly matching TRBD1 (5 bases). Germline assignment: CDR1 SNHLY and CDR2 FYNNEI. The V end lost 2 bases, the J end lost 4 bases, and 15 bases lay between the germline ends. This CDR3 contains 15 residues. The CDR3 sequence is CASSEMGREPYEQYF. CDR3 DNA: TGTGCCAGCAGTGAAATGGGCAGGGAACCGTACGAGCAGTACTTC. Full variable domain (missing parts from reference TRBV2 and TRBJ2-7): EPEVTQTPSHQVTQMGQEVILRCVPISNHLYFYWYRQILGQKVEFLVSFYNNEISEKSEIFDDQFSVERPDGSNFTLKIRSTKLEDSAMYFCASSEMGREPYEQYFGPGTRLTVT.

The V gene is TRBV27, the J gene TRBJ1-1; 8 bases are a match to TRBD1. This CDR3 spans 16 amino acids. V was pared by 4 bases and J by 1 base, with 8 bases of the junction left unmatched. Germline V lookup: CDR1 MNHEY, CDR2 SMNVEV (reference sequence). The CDR3 sequence: CASSSPYGTGNTEAFF. CDR3 nucleotides: TGTGCCAGCAGTTCCCCCTATGGGACAGGGAACACTGAAGCTTTCTTT.

This clone was seen more than once but under ten times. This chain links TRBV5-1 with TRBJ1-5; 7 nucleotides line up with TRBD1. Germline V lookup: CDR1 SGHRS, CDR2 YFSETQ. This CDR3 spans 16 amino acids. Trimming at V came to 0 bases and at J to 3 bases, leaving 6 bases not matched to a gene. CDR3 residues: CASSLGTGNINQPQHF. As DNA, the CDR3 is TGCGCCAGCAGCTTGGGGACAGGAAATATCAATCAGCCCCAGCATTTT. Based on the CDR3 plus reference TRBV5-1 and TRBJ1-5, the full variable domain is KAGVTQTPRYLIKTRGQQVTLSCSPISGHRSVSWYQQTPGQGLQFLFEYFSETQRNKGNFPGRFSGRQFSNSRSEMNVSTLELGDSALYLCASSLGTGNINQPQHFGDGTRLSIL.

The J gene is TRBJ2-7, the V gene TRBV5-1; 9 bases map to TRBD2. The germline CDR1 and CDR2 sequences are SGHRS and YFSETQ. After removal of 2 bases from V and 4 bases from J, the junction contained 4 bases not matched to a gene. The CDR3 is made up of 14 amino acids. Here the CDR3 reads CASSFGSGSYEQYF. CDR3 DNA: TGCGCCAGCAGCTTCGGTAGCGGGAGTTACGAGCAGTACTTC.